Shown below are 17 T cell receptor beta chains from a single sample sequenced in a study of post-analysis software for immune sequencing data (dated by TCRdb to between 2014 and 2017). Libraries were prepared through PCR. The instrument was an Illumina HiSeq 2500. To reduce PCR and sequencing biases, unique molecular identifiers were incorporated into the TCR beta cDNA libraries. TCRdb trimmed public reads at Q25 via fastp, called clones via MiXCR and kept in-frame beta chains. Rows with one shared CDR3 protein collapse into an entry with the most common genes and DNA. The table for this sample lists 750,000 to 900,000 distinct CDR3 sequences; roughly 50% of them were counted only once. Over 4.5% of the sample goes to the ten largest clones. Here is what the overall study found, with its caveats: Significantly higher frequencies in patients than in controls were found for about five TRBV segments, including TRBV5-6, TRBV5-1 and TRBV20-1.

No antigen has been assigned to these receptors. Material for sequencing was blood. Every receptor here comes from a girl aged 10 to 17 with multiple sclerosis.

The rearrangement joins TRBV7-2 to TRBJ2-7; 9 positions match TRBD2. The V and J ends lost 1 base and 3 bases, in that order; junction bases with no gene match: 4. Looked up from germline, CDR1 is SGHTA and CDR2 is FQGNSA. This CDR3 contains 15 residues. CDR3 nucleotides: TGTGCCAGCAGCTTAGATAGCGGGAGAAACTACGAGCAGTACTTC. This sequence encodes CASSLDSGRNYEQYF.

Ten or more counts support this clonotype. The chain joins TRBV5-1 to TRBJ1-2, with D possibly matching TRBD1 (6 bases). The CDR3 is 14 amino acids. Germline V gene data show CDR1 as SGHRS and CDR2 as YFSETQ. Trimming took 0 bases from V and 6 from J, leaving 12 bases between them. The CDR3 loop is CASSLARGKDGYTF. The CDR3 nucleotides read TGCGCCAGCAGCTTGGCCAGGGGAAAGGATGGCTACACCTTC.

There are a few counts of this clonotype. V and J are TRBV7-3 and TRBJ2-1; D may correspond to TRBD1 or TRBD2 (5 bases each). The CDR3 contains 17 residues. V was trimmed by 1 base and J by 5 bases, leaving 18 bases between them. Germline V lookup: CDR1 SGHTA, CDR2 FQGTGA. DNA for the CDR3: TGTGCCAGCAGCTTAATGGGGCTCAGCGCCGGGGACAATGAGCAGTTCTTC. Its protein is CASSLMGLSAGDNEQFF.

This clonotype was picked up one time. The V call is TRBV10-3, the J call TRBJ2-1, with D perhaps matching TRBD1 (5 bases). The germline V gene has CDR1 ENHRY and CDR2 SYGVKD. V was trimmed by 5 bases and J by 5 bases, leaving 16 bases between them. The CDR3 extends over 15 amino acids. The CDR3 DNA reads TGTGCCATCAGTCTAGGTGGGGCGGCTAACAATGAGCAGTTCTTC. Encoded protein: CAISLGGAANNEQFF.

This clonotype was recorded a few times. The chain has TRBV6-5 and TRBJ2-7; 11 bases match TRBD1. Germline V gene lookup returns CDR1 MNHEY and CDR2 SVGAGI. This CDR3 has 14 residues. The J segment lost 6 bases and the V segment lost 6 bases, leaving 7 bases of the junction unmatched. In nucleotides, the CDR3 is TGTGCCAGCAGCAAAGAGGACAGGGGGCGCGAGCAGTACTTC. It encodes CASSKEDRGREQYF.

This clonotype was seen a handful of times. The chain has TRBV20-1 and TRBJ2-3; 12 bases are a match to TRBD2. The V and J ends lost 3 bases and 0 bases, in that order; junction bases with no gene match: 7. Germline V CDR1 and CDR2: DFQATT, SNEGSKA (reference sequence). CDR3 size: 17 residues. The CDR3 reads CSARRLAGGPSTDTQYF. CDR3 bases: TGCAGTGCTAGGAGGCTAGCGGGAGGGCCGAGCACAGATACGCAGTATTTT.

V is TRBV6-4 and J is TRBJ2-2; 11 bases fit TRBD2. Germline V gene data show CDR1 as MRHNA and CDR2 as SNTAGT. The CDR3 covers 18 residues. The J segment lost 1 base and the V segment lost 3 bases, leaving 7 bases of the junction unmatched. In nucleotides, the CDR3 is TGTGCCAGCAGTGAGAATCTAGCGGGAGGTTTGAACACCGGGGAGCTGTTTTTT. Translation gives CASSENLAGGLNTGELFF.

The table lists this clonotype with a count of one. The chain recombines TRBV15 with TRBJ2-3; D tentatively reads TRBD1 or TRBD2 (5 bases each). Trimming removed 0 bases from V and 5 bases from J, with 12 bases in between. Germline loops: CDR1 LNHNV, CDR2 YYDKDF (reference sequence). The CDR3 length is 15 residues. The DNA of the CDR3 is TGTGCCACCAGCAGAGATCGGGGCGGAGGAGATACGCAGTATTTT. Residues: CATSRDRGGGDTQYF.

The chain has TRBV12-3 or TRBV12-4 and TRBJ2-3; no definite D call. Trimming cost V 2 bases and J 5 bases, with 17 bases left between them. This CDR3 has 16 amino acids. Here the CDR3 reads CASSLMGSNGRDTQYF. CDR3 DNA: TGTGCCAGCAGTTTAATGGGAAGCAACGGCAGAGATACGCAGTATTTT.

The chain carries TRBV2 and TRBJ2-3; D is possibly TRBD2 (6 bases). The germline V and J ends were trimmed by 11 bases and 1 base, with 13 bases remaining between them. CDR3 length equals 13 residues. Germline loops: CDR1 SNHLY, CDR2 FYNNEI. The DNA for the CDR3 is TGTGCCCGCCGGGACTCAGGCACAGATACGCAGTATTTT. This encodes CARRDSGTDTQYF.

The chain uses TRBV12-3 or TRBV12-4 and TRBJ2-1; 9 positions match TRBD2. The CDR3 is made up of 15 amino acids. J lost 7 bases, V lost 6 bases, and 10 bases had no gene match. CDR3 residues: CASSRAGGRWNEQFF. CDR3 nucleotides: TGTGCCAGCAGCCGAGCGGGAGGCCGGTGGAATGAGCAGTTCTTC.

The J gene is TRBJ1-1, the V gene TRBV29-1; the D is unclear. This CDR3 region has 11 residues. CDR1 and CDR2 from the germline V gene are SQVTM and ANQGSEA. V lost 5 bases and J lost 4, with 8 bases in between. This CDR3 reads CSVQIGTEAFF. CDR3 sequence (DNA): TGCAGCGTTCAGATCGGCACTGAAGCTTTCTTT. The full variable domain, in which reference TRBV29-1 and TRBJ1-1 provide the parts outside the CDR3, is SAVISQKPSRDICQRGTSLTIQCQVDSQVTMMFWYRQQPGQSLTLIATANQGSEATYESGFVIDKFPISRPNLTFSTLTVSNMSPEDSSIYLCSVQIGTEAFFGQGTRLTVV.

V and J are TRBV10-3 and TRBJ2-2; possibly TRBD1 for D (5 bases). V dropped 6 bases and J dropped 4 bases, with 12 bases sitting between them. The CDR3 extends over 14 amino acids. In germline, CDR1 is ENHRY, CDR2 SYGVKD. CDR3 sequence (DNA): TGTGCCATCAGAAGAACTGGGGCCACCGGGGAGCTGTTTTTT. It translates to CAIRRTGATGELFF.

On this clonotype: A read error may be the cause here, since a much bigger clone is one base away. The rearrangement links TRBV11-2 to TRBJ2-1; a possible D gene is TRBD2 (6 bases). The CDR3 runs 16 residues. The germline gives CDR1 SGHAT, CDR2 FQNNGV. For the CDR3, the DNA is TGTGCCAGCTCCACCCATTGGGGACTCCTCTACAATGGGCAGTTCTTC. It is translated as CASSTHWGLLYNGQFF.

V and J are TRBV20-1 and TRBJ1-5, with D uncertain. Trimming removed 0 bases at V and 1 base at J, with 7 bases between. This CDR3 is 14 amino acids long. Germline lookup yields CDR1 DFQATT and CDR2 SNEGSKA (reference sequence). The CDR3 sequence: CSARDRQSNQPQHF. The CDR3 nucleotides read TGCAGTGCTAGAGATAGGCAGAGCAATCAGCCCCAGCATTTT.

DNA of the CDR3: TGCGCCAGCAGTCCCGCTAGCGGGAAGTTGCGGTTCTTC. This codes for CASSPASGKLRFF. This chain links TRBV5-1 with TRBJ2-1; 9 bases line up with TRBD2. From germline, CDR1 is SGHRS and CDR2 YFSETQ. Trimming removed 5 bases from V and 15 bases from J; junction bases left unmatched: 12. This CDR3 is 13 amino acids long.

The sample holds a few counts of this clonotype. This chain joins TRBV12-3 or TRBV12-4 and TRBJ1-6; unclear D gene. Trimming removed 3 bases at V and 13 bases at J, with 13 bases between. CDR3 size: 13 residues. The CDR3 DNA sequence: TGTGCCAGCAGTTTGGGCAGGACCGTCCCCCTCCACTTT. Protein: CASSLGRTVPLHF.